This T cell receptor (beta chain) was profiled in a study of CD8+CD57+ T cells in acquired aplastic anemia. Study in general: Each DNA sample taken from sorted CD4+ and CD8+ cells came to 2.5 to 4 ug on average.

It was genomic DNA that served as the template for profiling TCR beta VDJ and CDR3. TCRdb used MiXCR to reprocess the reads, holding one entry per CDR3 protein. The table shows 180,000 or so distinct CDR3 sequences, with around 48% occurring only once. The study's findings and limits: A significant difference in CD8+ Simpson's diversity between patients and controls was not found.

The patients chosen for sequencing had shown expansion of CD8+CD57+ cells (detected by flow cytometry). Worth noting for this clonotype: Antigen specificity is unknown.

Losses at the gene ends were 5 bases for V and 5 bases for J; bases not matched to a gene: 9. Germline CDR1 and CDR2: MNHEY and SMNVEV (reference sequence). The CDR3 totals 14 residues. The material sequenced was sorted CD4+, CD8+, or CD8+CD57+ T cells (not recorded which) from PBMCs. This TCR came from a human donor with aplastic anemia. The rearrangement joins TRBV27 to TRBJ2-7, with 7 bases lining up with TRBD1. This CDR3 reads CASSATGTVHEQYF. The DNA for the CDR3 is TGTGCCAGCAGTGCGACCGGGACAGTCCACGAGCAGTACTTC.